Listed below are T cell receptor beta chains from one sample, sequenced in a study of blood T cell repertoires in COVID-19. Clones were sequenced by immunoSEQ multiplex PCR, and TCRdb holds only the in-frame ones, with some missing. Of approximately 80,000 clones listed, roughly 86% were seen once; the top ten hold about 8.5%. Source material: peripheral blood. These receptors were collected from a man over 45 with active COVID-19. The CDR3 runs from the conserved cysteine through the conserved F or W. Fields, in order: J gene, V gene, clone size, D gene, CDR3 DNA, CDR3 protein. A D gene is named only where the DNA matches it firmly. The size entry is marked missing in some rows and otherwise reads once, few, many or a size class.

>TRBJ2-7|TRBV5-1|NA|NA
TGCGCCAGCAGCTTGGAACGGTCGTCCTACGAGCAGTACTTC
CASSLERSSYEQYF
>TRBJ1-2|TRBV4-2|few|NA
TGTGCCAGCAGCCAAGCAACGCAGGGGTTAAGGGATGGCTACACCTTC
CASSQATQGLRDGYTF
>TRBJ2-3|TRBV2|NA|NA
TGTGCCAGCAGTAGTCAGCGGGGCACAGATACGCAGTATTTT
CASSSQRGTDTQYF
>TRBJ2-2|TRBV6-2/TRBV6-3|NA|NA
TGTGCCAGCAGTTCTCCATCTACTAGAAGACTAATCACCGGGGAGCTGTTTTTT
CASSSPSTRRLITGELFF
>TRBJ1-2|TRBV9|NA|TRBD1
TGTGCCAGCAGCATTGACAGGGCGAGCTATGGCTACACCTTC
CASSIDRASYGYTF
>TRBJ2-5|TRBV4-2|NA|TRBD1
TGTGCCAGCAGCCAGCGTCCGGGACAGGGTTCCCAAGAGACCCAGTACTTC
CASSQRPGQGSQETQYF
>TRBJ1-5|TRBV9|NA|NA
TGTGCCAGCAGCGTAGAGGGGATGGGCCAGCCCCAGCATTTT
CASSVEGMGQPQHF
>TRBJ1-5|TRBV28|few|TRBD1
TGTGCCAGCAGACCTCAGACAGGGGTGAGGCAGCCCCAGCATTTT
CASRPQTGVRQPQHF
>TRBJ1-6|TRBV2|NA|NA
TGTGCCAGCAGCACCGTGTACCCCGGTAGTTCACCCCTCCACTTT
CASSTVYPGSSPLHF
>TRBJ1-2|TRBV20-1|NA|NA
TGCAGTGCCCTACAGGGACGAGGCTACACCTTC
CSALQGRGYTF
>TRBJ2-3|TRBV7-2|NA|TRBD2
TGTGCCAGCAGCTTAGCTTTTTGGGCGGGGGGCCACACAGATACGCAGTATTTT
CASSLAFWAGGHTDTQYF
>TRBJ2-7|TRBV7-3|NA|TRBD2
TGTGCCAGCAGCTTGTCCGGCGGGAGGTCCTACGAGCAGTACTTC
CASSLSGGRSYEQYF
>TRBJ2-7|TRBV4-1|once|TRBD2
TGCGCCAGCAGCCACCCCCTCCAGCGGGATGTCGAGCAGTACTTC
CASSHPLQRDVEQYF
>TRBJ1-2|TRBV7-9|NA|NA
TGTGCCAGCAGCTTAGAACAGGGTTATTCGGGGAATGGCTACACCTTC
CASSLEQGYSGNGYTF
>TRBJ2-7|TRBV28|few|TRBD1
TGTGCCAGCAGTCTAGGGACAGGGGGCATGTACTTC
CASSLGTGGMYF
>TRBJ2-1|TRBV19|NA|TRBD2
TGTGCCAGTAGTATCCGCCTAGCGGGTTACAATGAGCAGTTCTTC
CASSIRLAGYNEQFF
>TRBJ2-7|TRBV6-2/TRBV6-3|NA|NA
TGTGCCAGCAGTGCCCCCCGACTAGTTGTGGGACCGCAGTACTTC
CASSAPRLVVGPQYF
>TRBJ2-7|TRBV3-1/TRBV3-2|NA|TRBD1
TGTGCCAGCAGCCCTGACCACAGGGGTAAGCAGTACTTC
CASSPDHRGKQYF
>TRBJ2-3|TRBV24-1|NA|TRBD1
TGTGCCACCAGTGAACCAGGGGGCATACATACGCAGTATTTT
CATSEPGGIHTQYF
>TRBJ1-1|TRBV5-8|once|TRBD1
TGTGCCAGCAGCTTGTCTGGACAGGCGAACACTGAAGCTTTCTTT
CASSLSGQANTEAFF
>TRBJ1-1|TRBV5-1|NA|TRBD1
TGCGCCAGCAGCCAAGGACAGGCGGGGACAAGGGCTTTCTTT
CASSQGQAGTRAFF
>TRBJ1-1|TRBV6-1|NA|NA
TGTGCCAGCAGTGACAGAAACAGGGTCCCCACTGAAGCTTTCTTT
CASSDRNRVPTEAFF
>TRBJ2-2|TRBV15|NA|TRBD2
TGTGCCACCAGCAGAGAAATTCTAGCGGGTACCGGGGAGCTGTTTTTT
CATSREILAGTGELFF
>TRBJ1-2|TRBV7-2|once|NA
TGTGCCAGCAGCTTAGTGGGGGCAAATGGCTACACCTTC
CASSLVGANGYTF
>TRBJ1-3|TRBV19|once|NA
TGTGCCAGTAGGAACCAGGGAGGCTCTGGAAACACCATATATTTT
CASRNQGGSGNTIYF
>TRBJ1-3|TRBV25-1|NA|NA
TGTGCCAGCAGTGCTCAGATAGGGTATCGGGGGTCTGGAAACACCATATATTTT
CASSAQIGYRGSGNTIYF
>TRBJ2-1|TRBV28|NA|TRBD2
TGTGCCAGCAGTTTTTTGGGGGGGACTAGCGGGAGGGATGAGCAGTTCTTC
CASSFLGGTSGRDEQFF
>TRBJ2-7|TRBV24-1|NA|TRBD1
TGTGCCACCAGTGACAAGGGACAGGGGGCGTATAAAAACGAGCAGTACTTC
CATSDKGQGAYKNEQYF
>TRBJ2-5|TRBV27|many|NA
TGTGCCAGCAGTTCGACCACAGCACAAGAGACCCAGTACTTC
CASSSTTAQETQYF
>TRBJ1-5|TRBV5-4|NA|TRBD1
TGTGCCAGCAGCTTAGGGACAGGGAAGAGGAATCAGCCCCAGCATTTT
CASSLGTGKRNQPQHF
>TRBJ1-2|TRBV7-2|NA|NA
TGTGCCAGCACCCGCCCCACCGGGACAAGGGGCAACTATGGCTACACCTTC
CASTRPTGTRGNYGYTF
>TRBJ2-3|TRBV19|NA|TRBD2
TGTGCCAGTAGTTCCCGGACTAGCGGGCTAGTAGGAACAGATACGCAGTATTTT
CASSSRTSGLVGTDTQYF
>TRBJ1-2|TRBV19|NA|NA
TGTGCCAGTAGGATGGGAGAAGTGGGCTATGGCTACACCTTC
CASRMGEVGYGYTF
>TRBJ2-2|TRBV11-2|NA|NA
TGTGCCAGCAGCCAACAGGCCGGGTGGGGGGAGCTGTTTTTT
CASSQQAGWGELFF
>TRBJ1-2|TRBV15|NA|TRBD1
TGTGCCACCAGCAGAGATCTAAGGACAGAGGGGGCTCTGGGCTACACCTTC
CATSRDLRTEGALGYTF
>TRBJ2-2|TRBV28|NA|NA
TGTGCCAGCACCCTCCGGGTCGACGGGGAGCTGTTTTTT
CASTLRVDGELFF
>TRBJ2-3|TRBV5-4|NA|TRBD2
TGTGCCACCGAGGGGACTATCGGATCCACAGATACGCAGTATTTT
CATEGTIGSTDTQYF
>TRBJ2-2|TRBV4-2|NA|TRBD2
TGTGCCAGCAGCCCCAAGACTAGCGGAGACACCGGGGAGCTGTTTTTT
CASSPKTSGDTGELFF
>TRBJ2-1|TRBV9|NA|TRBD2
TGTGCCAGCAGCGGAACTAGCGGGGGCAATGAGCAGTTCTTC
CASSGTSGGNEQFF
>TRBJ2-7|TRBV28|NA|NA
TGTGCCAGCAGTTTAGGGCAGCCCTACCGCTACGAGCAGTACTTC
CASSLGQPYRYEQYF
>TRBJ2-7|TRBV7-9|few|TRBD2
TGTGCCAGCAGCCCGGCTGGGGAGGGATTCTACGAGCAGTACTTC
CASSPAGEGFYEQYF